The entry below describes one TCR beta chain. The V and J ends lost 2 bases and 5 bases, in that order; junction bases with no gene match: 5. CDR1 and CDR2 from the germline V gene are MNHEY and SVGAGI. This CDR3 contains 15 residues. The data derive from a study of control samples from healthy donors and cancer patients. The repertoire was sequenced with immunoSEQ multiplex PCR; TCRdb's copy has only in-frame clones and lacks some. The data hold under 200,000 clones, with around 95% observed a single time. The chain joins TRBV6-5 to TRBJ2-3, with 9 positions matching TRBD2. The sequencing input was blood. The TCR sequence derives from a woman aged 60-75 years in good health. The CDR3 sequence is CASSYQRGVQDTQYF. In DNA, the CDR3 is TGTGCCAGCAGTTACCAGCGGGGGGTTCAAGATACGCAGTATTTT.